Listed below are T cell receptor beta chains from one sample, sequenced in a study of T-cell reconstitution after alpha-beta-depleted transplantation in children. In TCRdb, the PCR reads were re-called with MiXCR into one record per CDR3 protein. The sample includes about 610,000 distinct CDR3 sequences, 10% to 13% of them seen just once. This specimen was PBMCs from the stem cell graft donor, taken from the stem cell graft. Source of these receptors: a human donor who donated a stem cell graft to a child with acute myeloid leukemia. Each CDR3 is given with its conserved first and last residue. Fields, in order: V gene, J gene, clone size, D gene, CDR3 protein, CDR3 DNA. The D gene is left open where the match is weak. Some rows have no size entry. The others give once, few or many, or a class for an expanded clone.

v_gene: TRBV12-5; j_gene: TRBJ2-1; abundance: NA; d_gene: TRBD2; CDR3aa: CASGFSAGGNEQFF; CDR3nt: TGTGCTAGTGGTTTTTCGGCGGGAGGCAATGAGCAGTTCTTC
v_gene: TRBV12-3/TRBV12-4; j_gene: TRBJ1-2; abundance: NA; d_gene: NA; CDR3aa: CASSSGTGSYGYTF; CDR3nt: TGTGCCAGCAGTTCAGGAACAGGGAGCTATGGCTACACCTTC
v_gene: TRBV27; j_gene: TRBJ2-6; abundance: few; d_gene: NA; CDR3aa: CASMMSSGANVLTF; CDR3nt: TGTGCCAGCATGATGAGCTCTGGGGCCAACGTCCTGACTTTC
v_gene: TRBV20-1; j_gene: TRBJ2-1; abundance: many; d_gene: TRBD2; CDR3aa: CSARVLAGEYYNEQFF; CDR3nt: TGCAGTGCTAGAGTACTAGCGGGAGAGTACTACAATGAGCAGTTCTTC
v_gene: TRBV2; j_gene: TRBJ2-1; abundance: few; d_gene: TRBD2; CDR3aa: CASRNGLANEQFF; CDR3nt: TGTGCCAGCAGGAACGGACTAGCCAATGAGCAGTTCTTC
v_gene: TRBV19; j_gene: TRBJ2-7; abundance: NA; d_gene: NA; CDR3aa: CASSAADGSSYEQYF; CDR3nt: TGTGCCAGTAGTGCCGCGGACGGTAGCTCCTACGAGCAGTACTTC
v_gene: TRBV20-1; j_gene: TRBJ2-5; abundance: NA; d_gene: NA; CDR3aa: CSARGRGAGTQYF; CDR3nt: TGCAGTGCTAGGGGTAGGGGCGCGGGGACCCAGTACTTC
v_gene: TRBV7-9; j_gene: TRBJ2-7; abundance: many; d_gene: TRBD2; CDR3aa: CASSLPSGTYEQYF; CDR3nt: TGTGCCAGCAGCTTACCTAGCGGGACCTACGAGCAGTACTTC
v_gene: TRBV27; j_gene: TRBJ1-1; abundance: few; d_gene: NA; CDR3aa: CASSTPTMNTEAFF; CDR3nt: TGTGCCAGCAGTACCCCAACCATGAACACTGAAGCTTTCTTT
v_gene: TRBV20-1; j_gene: TRBJ1-5; abundance: NA; d_gene: NA; CDR3aa: CSASRGLGQPQHF; CDR3nt: TGCAGTGCTAGCCGGGGGCTCGGTCAGCCCCAGCATTTT
v_gene: TRBV20-1; j_gene: TRBJ2-5; abundance: many; d_gene: TRBD1; CDR3aa: CSARGPGQAGETQYF; CDR3nt: TGCAGTGCTAGAGGCCCCGGACAGGCGGGAGAGACCCAGTACTTC
v_gene: TRBV27; j_gene: TRBJ2-2; abundance: many; d_gene: NA; CDR3aa: CASSSFYRKNTGELFF; CDR3nt: TGTGCCAGCAGTTCATTTTACAGGAAGAACACCGGGGAGCTGTTTTTT
v_gene: TRBV19; j_gene: TRBJ2-7; abundance: few; d_gene: NA; CDR3aa: CASSIGRASFSEQYF; CDR3nt: TGTGCCAGTAGTATAGGACGGGCTAGTTTCAGCGAGCAGTACTTC
v_gene: TRBV6-2/TRBV6-3; j_gene: TRBJ2-7; abundance: few; d_gene: NA; CDR3aa: CASSYSSLEQYF; CDR3nt: TGTGCCAGCAGTTACTCTTCCCTCGAGCAGTACTTC
v_gene: TRBV12-3/TRBV12-4; j_gene: TRBJ2-5; abundance: many; d_gene: NA; CDR3aa: CASSPRTWETQYF; CDR3nt: TGTGCCAGCAGTCCAAGGACGTGGGAGACCCAGTACTTC
v_gene: TRBV29-1; j_gene: TRBJ1-4; abundance: many; d_gene: NA; CDR3aa: CSVAGTQEVKLFF; CDR3nt: TGCAGCGTTGCCGGGACGCAGGAGGTTAAACTGTTTTTT
v_gene: TRBV20-1; j_gene: TRBJ2-3; abundance: NA; d_gene: NA; CDR3aa: CSARDLGTDTQYF; CDR3nt: TGCAGTGCTAGAGATCTAGGCACAGATACGCAGTATTTT
v_gene: TRBV7-3; j_gene: TRBJ2-3; abundance: NA; d_gene: TRBD2; CDR3aa: CASSEKASGSRGTDTQYF; CDR3nt: TGTGCCAGCAGCGAAAAGGCTAGCGGGAGCCGGGGCACAGATACGCAGTATTTT
v_gene: TRBV7-9; j_gene: TRBJ1-4; abundance: few; d_gene: NA; CDR3aa: CASSARQGVGEKLFF; CDR3nt: TGTGCCAGCAGCGCTAGACAAGGGGTGGGTGAAAAACTGTTTTTT
v_gene: TRBV5-1; j_gene: TRBJ2-3; abundance: NA; d_gene: TRBD2; CDR3aa: CASSLVVGGLEGDTQYF; CDR3nt: TGCGCCAGCAGCTTGGTGGTAGGTGGACTAGAAGGAGATACGCAGTATTTT
v_gene: TRBV5-1; j_gene: TRBJ2-3; abundance: NA; d_gene: NA; CDR3aa: CARSLVPWADTQYF; CDR3nt: TGCGCCAGAAGCTTGGTCCCTTGGGCAGATACGCAGTATTTT
v_gene: TRBV30; j_gene: TRBJ2-7; abundance: few; d_gene: NA; CDR3aa: CAWTGTYEQYF; CDR3nt: TGTGCCTGGACAGGGACCTACGAGCAGTACTTC
v_gene: TRBV28; j_gene: TRBJ1-2; abundance: NA; d_gene: NA; CDR3aa: CATRDTARRNGYTF; CDR3nt: TGTGCCACGCGTGACACGGCCAGACGAAATGGCTACACCTTC
v_gene: TRBV28; j_gene: TRBJ1-2; abundance: few; d_gene: NA; CDR3aa: CASSLNGRGEGYTF; CDR3nt: TGTGCCAGCAGTTTAAACGGCCGAGGGGAAGGCTACACCTTC
v_gene: TRBV24-1; j_gene: TRBJ2-3; abundance: few; d_gene: TRBD1; CDR3aa: CATSAQGVGTDTQYF; CDR3nt: TGTGCCACCAGTGCACAGGGGGTGGGAACAGATACGCAGTATTTT
v_gene: TRBV7-3; j_gene: TRBJ2-5; abundance: NA; d_gene: TRBD1; CDR3aa: CASSTAGTGGQETQYF; CDR3nt: TGTGCCAGCAGTACCGCCGGGACAGGGGGCCAAGAGACCCAGTACTTC
v_gene: TRBV29-1; j_gene: TRBJ2-5; abundance: few; d_gene: TRBD2; CDR3aa: CSVDGTRDQETQYF; CDR3nt: TGCAGCGTTGACGGGACTAGGGACCAAGAGACCCAGTACTTC
v_gene: TRBV11-2; j_gene: TRBJ1-6; abundance: few; d_gene: NA; CDR3aa: CASSPRPREGPSPLHF; CDR3nt: TGTGCCAGCAGCCCTAGGCCTAGGGAAGGGCCCTCACCCCTCCACTTT
v_gene: TRBV30; j_gene: TRBJ2-1; abundance: NA; d_gene: NA; CDR3aa: CAWSVSHSSYNEQFF; CDR3nt: TGTGCCTGGAGTGTCAGTCATAGCTCCTACAATGAGCAGTTCTTC
v_gene: TRBV7-3; j_gene: TRBJ2-1; abundance: many; d_gene: NA; CDR3aa: CASSDGRRIEQFF; CDR3nt: TGTGCCAGCAGCGACGGACGGAGGATTGAGCAGTTCTTC
v_gene: TRBV20-1; j_gene: TRBJ2-3; abundance: many; d_gene: NA; CDR3aa: CSARDRRGGTDTQYF; CDR3nt: TGCAGTGCTAGAGATCGCCGGGGAGGCACAGATACGCAGTATTTT
v_gene: TRBV28; j_gene: TRBJ2-1; abundance: few; d_gene: NA; CDR3aa: CASRLNSYNEQFF; CDR3nt: TGTGCCAGCAGACTTAATTCCTACAATGAGCAGTTCTTC
v_gene: TRBV24-1; j_gene: TRBJ2-7; abundance: NA; d_gene: TRBD1; CDR3aa: CATSDPTGGMNEQYF; CDR3nt: TGTGCCACCAGTGATCCGACAGGGGGAATGAACGAGCAGTACTTC
v_gene: TRBV7-2; j_gene: TRBJ2-7; abundance: few; d_gene: NA; CDR3aa: CASSFQGGSYEQYF; CDR3nt: TGTGCCAGCAGCTTCCAAGGGGGGTCCTACGAGCAGTACTTC
v_gene: TRBV7-3; j_gene: TRBJ1-2; abundance: many; d_gene: TRBD1; CDR3aa: CASSLGGTEDYGYTF; CDR3nt: TGTGCCAGCAGCTTAGGGGGGACAGAAGACTATGGCTACACCTTC
v_gene: TRBV7-3; j_gene: TRBJ2-3; abundance: few; d_gene: NA; CDR3aa: CASSPFGAGEPDTQYF; CDR3nt: TGTGCCAGCAGCCCATTCGGAGCGGGCGAGCCAGATACGCAGTATTTT
v_gene: TRBV7-8; j_gene: TRBJ1-5; abundance: many; d_gene: NA; CDR3aa: CASRPGGAGNQPQHF; CDR3nt: TGTGCCAGCAGGCCTGGGGGCGCGGGCAATCAGCCCCAGCATTTT
v_gene: TRBV7-3; j_gene: TRBJ2-1; abundance: many; d_gene: NA; CDR3aa: CASSLTDYNEQFF; CDR3nt: TGTGCCAGCAGCTTAACGGACTACAATGAGCAGTTCTTC
v_gene: TRBV12-3/TRBV12-4; j_gene: TRBJ2-7; abundance: NA; d_gene: NA; CDR3aa: CASSQDSAYEQYF; CDR3nt: TGTGCCAGCAGTCAGGACAGCGCCTACGAGCAGTACTTC
v_gene: TRBV7-2; j_gene: TRBJ2-1; abundance: NA; d_gene: NA; CDR3aa: CASSLDVFYNEQFF; CDR3nt: TGTGCCAGCAGCTTAGATGTCTTCTACAATGAGCAGTTCTTC
v_gene: TRBV12-3/TRBV12-4; j_gene: TRBJ2-5; abundance: NA; d_gene: NA; CDR3aa: CASSLSGLTETQYF; CDR3nt: TGTGCCAGCAGTTTAAGCGGCCTCACAGAGACCCAGTACTTC